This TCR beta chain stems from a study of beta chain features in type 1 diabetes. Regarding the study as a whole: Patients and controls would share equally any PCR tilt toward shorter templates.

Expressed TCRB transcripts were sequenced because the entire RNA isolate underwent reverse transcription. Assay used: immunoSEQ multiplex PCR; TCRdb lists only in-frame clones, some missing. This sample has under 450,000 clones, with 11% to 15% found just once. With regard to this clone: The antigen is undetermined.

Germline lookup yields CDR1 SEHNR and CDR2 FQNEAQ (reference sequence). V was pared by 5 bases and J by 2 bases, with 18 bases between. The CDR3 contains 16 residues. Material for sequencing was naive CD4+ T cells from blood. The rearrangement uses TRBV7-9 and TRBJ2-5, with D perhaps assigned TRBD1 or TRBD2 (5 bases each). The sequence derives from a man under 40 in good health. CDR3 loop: CASSQGPGPLQETQYF. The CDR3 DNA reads TGTGCCAGCAGCCAAGGCCCGGGACCCCTACAAGAGACCCAGTACTTC.